The entry that follows covers one TCR beta chain sequence. Its specificity is unknown. This sample stems from a study of T cell repertoires in cytomegalovirus infection. Whole-study context: HLA-C-restricted CMV epitopes, recently identified, and well-studied HLA-B-restricted ones were used by the study. Whole-study findings and limits: In two of eight donors, the top clonotype was HLA-C-restricted CMV-specific.

One entry per CDR3 protein results from TCRdb running MiXCR on the reads. The sample has about 890,000 distinct CDR3 sequences, about a third seen once; the top ten hold around an eighth. Losses at the gene ends were 5 bases for V and 5 bases for J; bases not matched to a gene: 4. Germline-derived CDR1 and CDR2 are MDHEN and SYDVKM. CDR3 length: 13 residues. This specimen consisted of cultured CD8+ T cells from PBMCs, obtained from culture after CMV antigen stimulation. V gene TRBV28 combines with J gene TRBJ2-5; 8 bases agree with TRBD1. The TCR sequence derives from a human donor in good health (CMV status not recorded). Some clones in this sample may be carry-over from other donors' samples. The CDR3 DNA sequence: TGTGCCAGCAGTCAGGACAGGGCGGAGACCCAGTACTTC. Translating it yields CASSQDRAETQYF.